These 8 T cell receptor beta chains were sequenced from one sample in a study of blood T cell repertoires in COVID-19. Only in-frame clones appear in the TCRdb table, and some are missing; sequencing was by immunoSEQ multiplex PCR. The sample contains 120,000 to 150,000 clones, 80% to 90% of which appear only once. The sample consisted of peripheral blood. The receptors here all came from a woman in her sixties with active COVID-19.

The chain uses TRBV15 and TRBJ1-2; TRBD1 aligns across 7 bases. Trimming removed 1 base from V and 4 bases from J; junction bases left unmatched: 6. From germline, CDR1 is LNHNV and CDR2 YYDKDF (reference sequence). CDR3 length equals 15 residues. The CDR3 nucleotides are TGTGCCACCAGCAGAGGGGGACAGTGGGGCTATGGCTACACCTTC. It translates to CATSRGGQWGYGYTF.

The rearrangement uses TRBV29-1 and TRBJ2-5; 9 bases are a match to TRBD1. The CDR3 is 14 residues long. Trimming at V came to 4 bases and at J to 4 bases, leaving 7 bases not matched to a gene. Germline V lookup: CDR1 SQVTM, CDR2 ANQGSEA. The CDR3 loop is CSVVSGTGRETQYF. CDR3 bases: TGCAGCGTTGTATCTGGGACAGGGCGAGAGACCCAGTACTTC.

This chain links TRBV7-2 with TRBJ2-7; TRBD2 might be the D (7 bases). V lost 0 bases, J lost 3 bases, and 9 bases lay in between. Germline-derived CDR1 and CDR2 are SGHTA and FQGNSA. The CDR3 is 14 amino acids. The chain's CDR3 is CASSLAGGGYEQYF. The CDR3 coding sequence is TGTGCCAGCAGCTTAGCGGGAGGGGGCTACGAGCAGTACTTC.

This chain uses TRBV18 with TRBJ2-5; 7 bases match TRBD2. The germline V gene encodes CDR1 KGHSH and CDR2 LQKENI. The CDR3 extends over 14 amino acids. Losses at the gene ends were 6 bases for V and 5 bases for J; bases not matched to a gene: 9. The CDR3 here is CASSSSGNRETQYF. CDR3 DNA sequence: TGTGCCAGCTCCTCTAGCGGTAATAGGGAGACCCAGTACTTC.

This chain links TRBV19 with TRBJ2-1, with TRBD2 matching 11 bases. After removal of 9 bases from V and 9 bases from J, the junction contained 19 bases not matched to a gene. Germline loops: CDR1 LNHDA, CDR2 SQIVND (reference sequence). The CDR3 consists of 17 residues. CDR3 in DNA: TGTGCCAGCCAGAGTACTCGGCTAGCGGGAGGCGTTGGTGAGCAGTTCTTC. Its protein product is CASQSTRLAGGVGEQFF. Based on the CDR3 plus reference TRBV19 and TRBJ2-1, the full variable domain is DGGITQSPKYLFRKEGQNVTLSCEQNLNHDAMYWYRQDPGQGLRLIYYSQIVNDFQKGDIAEGYSVSREKKESFPLTVTSAQKNPTAFYLCASQSTRLAGGVGEQFFGPGTRLTVL.

This sequence joins TRBV20-1 and TRBJ2-4; the D is unclear. The germline V gene has CDR1 DFQATT and CDR2 SNEGSKA (reference sequence). V was shortened by 3 bases and J by 4 bases, with 13 bases between the two germline ends. The CDR3 has 14 amino acids. The CDR3 loop is CSASPITAKNIQYF. The CDR3 nucleotides are TGCAGTGCTAGTCCTATTACAGCTAAAAACATTCAGTACTTC.

This clone came up once. The chain recombines TRBV2 with TRBJ1-6, with a possible D match to TRBD1 (5 bases). The V end lost 8 bases, the J end lost 5 bases, and 10 bases lay between the germline ends. The CDR3 runs 13 residues. Germline CDR1 SNHLY, CDR2 FYNNEI. CDR3 sequence: CASRWGDNSPLHF. CDR3 coding DNA: TGTGCCAGCCGGTGGGGGGATAATTCACCCCTCCACTTT.

The CDR3: CASSGYPGESYNEQFF. The CDR3 DNA reads TGTGCCAGTAGTGGCTATCCCGGGGAATCCTACAATGAGCAGTTCTTC. The J gene is TRBJ2-1, the V gene TRBV19; possibly TRBD2 for D (5 bases). Trimming removed 5 bases at V and 1 base at J, with 15 bases between. Germline V CDR1 and CDR2: LNHDA, SQIVND (reference sequence). This CDR3 has 16 amino acids. Drawing the rest from reference TRBV19 and TRBJ2-1, the complete variable domain is DGGITQSPKYLFRKEGQNVTLSCEQNLNHDAMYWYRQDPGQGLRLIYYSQIVNDFQKGDIAEGYSVSREKKESFPLTVTSAQKNPTAFYLCASSGYPGESYNEQFFGPGTRLTVL.